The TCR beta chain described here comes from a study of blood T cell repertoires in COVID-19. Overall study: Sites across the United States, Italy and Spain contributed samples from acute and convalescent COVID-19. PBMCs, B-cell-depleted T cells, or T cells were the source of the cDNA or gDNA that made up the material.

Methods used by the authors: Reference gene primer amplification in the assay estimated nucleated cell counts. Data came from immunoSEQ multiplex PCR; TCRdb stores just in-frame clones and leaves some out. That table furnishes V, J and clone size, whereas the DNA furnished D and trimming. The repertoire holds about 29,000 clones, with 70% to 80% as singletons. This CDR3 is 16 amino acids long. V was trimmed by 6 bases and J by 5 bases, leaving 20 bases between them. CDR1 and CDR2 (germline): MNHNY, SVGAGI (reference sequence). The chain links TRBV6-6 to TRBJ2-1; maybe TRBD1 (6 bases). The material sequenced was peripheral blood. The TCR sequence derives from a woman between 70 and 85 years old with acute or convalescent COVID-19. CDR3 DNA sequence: TGTGCCAGCAGGCGATCCGGGACACGAAGCCACAATGAGCAGTTCTTC. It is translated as CASRRSGTRSHNEQFF.